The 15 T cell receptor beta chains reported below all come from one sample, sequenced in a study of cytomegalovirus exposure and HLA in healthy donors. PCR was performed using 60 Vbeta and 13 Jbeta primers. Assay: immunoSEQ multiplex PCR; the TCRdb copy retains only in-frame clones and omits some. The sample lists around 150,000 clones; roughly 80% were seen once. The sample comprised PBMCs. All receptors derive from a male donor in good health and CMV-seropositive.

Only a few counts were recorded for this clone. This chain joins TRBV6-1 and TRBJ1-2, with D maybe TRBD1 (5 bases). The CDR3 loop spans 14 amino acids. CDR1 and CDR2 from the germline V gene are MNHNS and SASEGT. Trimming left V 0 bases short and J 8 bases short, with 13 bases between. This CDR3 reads CASSEAQQVGGYTF. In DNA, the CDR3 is TGTGCCAGCAGTGAAGCTCAACAGGTTGGAGGCTACACCTTC.

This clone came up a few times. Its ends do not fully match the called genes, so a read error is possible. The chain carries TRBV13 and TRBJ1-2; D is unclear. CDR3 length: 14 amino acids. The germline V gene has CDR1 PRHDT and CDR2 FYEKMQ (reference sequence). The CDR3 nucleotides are TGTGCCAGCAGCCTAGGTCGCGATTATCATGGCTACACCTTC. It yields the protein CASSLGRDYHGYTF.

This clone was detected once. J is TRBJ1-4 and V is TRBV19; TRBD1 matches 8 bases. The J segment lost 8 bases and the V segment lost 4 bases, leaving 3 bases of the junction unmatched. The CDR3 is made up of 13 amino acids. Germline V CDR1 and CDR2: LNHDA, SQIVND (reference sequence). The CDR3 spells CASSSQGAEKLFF. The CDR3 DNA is TGTGCCAGTAGTAGTCAGGGGGCAGAAAAACTGTTTTTT.

CDR3 sequence (DNA): TGCAGCGTTGAAGACCCAGGGAGGAATGAAAAACTGTTTTTT. Its protein is CSVEDPGRNEKLFF. The genes are TRBV29-1 and TRBJ1-4, with D possibly TRBD1 on 5 matching bases. The CDR3 consists of 14 residues. V shed 0 bases and J shed 5 bases, with 10 bases lying between them. Germline V gene sequence: CDR1 SQVTM, CDR2 ANQGSEA. Based on the CDR3 plus reference TRBV29-1 and TRBJ1-4, the full variable domain is SAVISQKPSRDICQRGTSLTIQCQVDSQVTMMFWYRQQPGQSLTLIATANQGSEATYESGFVIDKFPISRPNLTFSTLTVSNMSPEDSSIYLCSVEDPGRNEKLFFGSGTQLSVL.

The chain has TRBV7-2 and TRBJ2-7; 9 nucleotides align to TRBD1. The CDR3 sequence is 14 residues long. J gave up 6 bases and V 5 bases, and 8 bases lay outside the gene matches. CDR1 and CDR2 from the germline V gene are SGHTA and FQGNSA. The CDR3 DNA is TGTGCCAGCAGCATGGGACAGGGTCAGGGCGAGCAGTACTTC. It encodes CASSMGQGQGEQYF.

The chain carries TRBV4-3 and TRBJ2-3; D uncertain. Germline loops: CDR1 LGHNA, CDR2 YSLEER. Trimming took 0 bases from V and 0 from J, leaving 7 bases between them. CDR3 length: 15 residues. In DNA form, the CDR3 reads TGCGCCAGCAGCCAAGATCTACGCAGCACAGATACGCAGTATTTT. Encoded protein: CASSQDLRSTDTQYF.

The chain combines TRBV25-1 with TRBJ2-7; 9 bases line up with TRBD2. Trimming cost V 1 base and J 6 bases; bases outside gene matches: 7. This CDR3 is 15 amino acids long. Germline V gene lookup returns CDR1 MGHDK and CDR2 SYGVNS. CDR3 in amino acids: CASSEFGLAGSEQYF. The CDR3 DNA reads TGTGCCAGCAGTGAATTTGGGCTAGCGGGATCCGAGCAGTACTTC.

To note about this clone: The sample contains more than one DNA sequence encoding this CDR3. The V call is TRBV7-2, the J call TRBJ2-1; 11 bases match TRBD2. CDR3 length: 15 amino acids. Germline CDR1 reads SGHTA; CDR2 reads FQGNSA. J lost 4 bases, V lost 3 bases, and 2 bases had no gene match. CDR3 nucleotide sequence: TGTGCCAGCAGCTTGTCTAGCGGGGGGTACAATGAGCAGTTCTTC. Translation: CASSLSSGGYNEQFF.

CDR3 bases: TGTGCCAGCAGTTTGGGGACAGGGAGGTTCCAACAGCCCCAGCATTTT. Translation gives CASSLGTGRFQQPQHF. The V and J genes are TRBV2 and TRBJ1-5, with 9 positions matching TRBD1. The ends lost 5 bases at V and 7 bases at J; junction bases unmatched: 12. The CDR3 sequence is 16 residues long. Germline V CDR1 and CDR2: SNHLY, FYNNEI.

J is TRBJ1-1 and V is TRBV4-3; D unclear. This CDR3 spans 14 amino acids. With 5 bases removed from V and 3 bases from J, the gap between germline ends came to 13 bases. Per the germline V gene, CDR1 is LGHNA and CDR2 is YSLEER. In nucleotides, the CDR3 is TGCGCCAGCAGCTACGGGGTACGGGACACTGAAGCTTTCTTT. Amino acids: CASSYGVRDTEAFF.

CDR3 residues: CASSGGVGKGTEAFF. CDR3 DNA: TGTGCCAGCAGCGGGGGGGTAGGGAAGGGCACTGAAGCTTTCTTT. The chain has TRBV9 and TRBJ1-1, with D perhaps TRBD1 (5 bases). V dropped 3 bases and J dropped 4 bases, with 16 bases sitting between them. The germline gives CDR1 SGDLS, CDR2 YYNGEE. The CDR3 covers 15 residues.

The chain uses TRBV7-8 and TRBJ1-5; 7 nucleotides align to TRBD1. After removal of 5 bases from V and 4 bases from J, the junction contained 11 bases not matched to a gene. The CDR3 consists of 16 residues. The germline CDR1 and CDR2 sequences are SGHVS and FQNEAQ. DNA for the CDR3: TGTGCCAGCAGCCGAGCCAGGGGGACGCTTAATCAGCCCCAGCATTTT. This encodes CASSRARGTLNQPQHF.

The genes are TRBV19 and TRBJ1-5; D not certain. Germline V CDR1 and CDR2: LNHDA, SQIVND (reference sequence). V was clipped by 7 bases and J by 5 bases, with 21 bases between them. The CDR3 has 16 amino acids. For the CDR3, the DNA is TGTGCCAGTAACGACCCCGTGGTTTCCCGGGATCAGCCCCAGCATTTT. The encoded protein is CASNDPVVSRDQPQHF.

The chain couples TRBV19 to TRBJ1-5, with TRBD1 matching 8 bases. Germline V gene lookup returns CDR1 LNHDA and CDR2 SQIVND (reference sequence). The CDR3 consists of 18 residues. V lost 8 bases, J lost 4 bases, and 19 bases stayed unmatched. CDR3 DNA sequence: TGTGCCAGTTCAACACGCCACGACCAGGACAGGGCAAATCAGCCCCAGCATTTT. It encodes CASSTRHDQDRANQPQHF.

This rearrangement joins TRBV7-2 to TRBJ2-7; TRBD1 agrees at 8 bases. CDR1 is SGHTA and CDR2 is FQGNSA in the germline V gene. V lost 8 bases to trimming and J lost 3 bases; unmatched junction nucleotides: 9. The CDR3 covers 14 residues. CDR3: CASGYRGNDYEQYF. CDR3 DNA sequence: TGTGCCAGCGGATACAGGGGGAACGACTACGAGCAGTACTTC.